The rows below give T cell receptor beta chains drawn from one sample of a study of blood T cell repertoires in COVID-19. TCRdb's table, derived via immunoSEQ multiplex PCR, lists solely in-frame clones and lacks some. The sample lists more than 95,000 clones, around 76% occurring once. What was sequenced was peripheral blood. Receptor source: a man aged 80 or over with COVID-19, enrolled during active disease. CDR3s leave out the opening cysteine and the closing phenylalanine or tryptophan.

v_gene,j_gene,CDR3aa
TRBV6-5,TRBJ2-7,ASSPSAESSYEQY
TRBV18,TRBJ2-3,ASSPQGADTQY
TRBV5-1,TRBJ2-3,ASSTGHSTDTQY
TRBV5-1,TRBJ2-2,ASSLLRVVAGELF
TRBV13,TRBJ2-1,ASSPRSGSYNEQF
TRBV28,TRBJ1-2,ASSFGGYGYT
TRBV10-1,TRBJ2-7,ASSDLPTSGVNYEQY
TRBV19,TRBJ2-1,ASSRPSVNDEQF
TRBV27,TRBJ1-4,ASSLGGWEKLF
TRBV14,TRBJ1-3,ASSQDRYRGGNTIY
TRBV28,TRBJ2-1,ASSLLAGGFNEQF
TRBV28,TRBJ1-2,ASSFEGVGFNYGYT
TRBV3-1/TRBV3-2,TRBJ2-3,ASLDRTSTDTQY
TRBV7-9,TRBJ2-7,ASTSGVDEQY
TRBV19,TRBJ2-7,ASSAPGWVSVEQY
TRBV24-1,TRBJ2-3,ATRGAGSTDTQY
TRBV9,TRBJ1-6,ASSADRGYNSPLH
TRBV9,TRBJ2-3,ASSGREVGTDTQY
TRBV18,TRBJ1-5,ASSPARYSNQPQH
TRBV28,TRBJ2-1,ASTTGGSGEQF
TRBV5-1,TRBJ1-6,ASSPRGEYSYNSPLH
TRBV3-1/TRBV3-2,TRBJ1-5,ASSQGWAAAVPQH
TRBV28,TRBJ2-2,ASSPGSGLRNTGELF
TRBV6-6,TRBJ2-1,ASSGSTGTHVRRVYNEQF
TRBV11-1,TRBJ2-7,ASSSVTGGDEQY
TRBV28,TRBJ1-2,ASTLLLGNYGYT
TRBV24-1,TRBJ2-5,ATSDPTGSETQY
TRBV19,TRBJ2-7,ASSTGLAGDRRTYEQY
TRBV24-1,TRBJ2-5,ATRGQGQETQY
TRBV28,TRBJ1-4,ASSTNRGTNEKLF
TRBV25-1,TRBJ2-7,ASSERGLAPYEQY
TRBV9,TRBJ2-6,ASSVTGVWANVLT
TRBV2,TRBJ2-7,AGHSGPQNEQY
TRBV18,TRBJ1-2,ASSPLGQGYGYT
TRBV5-1,TRBJ2-7,ASSFKGGDYEQY
TRBV12-3/TRBV12-4,TRBJ2-1,ASSRDYYNEQF
TRBV7-3,TRBJ2-2,ASSATSTGELF
TRBV9,TRBJ2-2,ASSVGALLNTGELF
TRBV19,TRBJ1-2,ASSITAGYGYT
TRBV18,TRBJ1-6,ASSHDRGGNSPLH
TRBV6-6,TRBJ1-1,ASRSRENTEAF
TRBV5-8,TRBJ2-2,ASSFWGQTGELF
TRBV12-3/TRBV12-4,TRBJ1-1,ASSEAVNTEAF
TRBV28,TRBJ2-2,ASSPFNTGELF
TRBV7-3,TRBJ2-1,ASSFDSRGYNEQF